This T cell receptor beta chain was identified during a study of blood T cell repertoires in COVID-19. Study-wide context: Acute and convalescent COVID-19 samples came from the United States, Italy and Spain. Sample material is recorded as cDNA or gDNA derived from T cells, B-cell-depleted T cells, or PBMCs.

Study processing details: The authors estimated nucleated cell counts from reference gene primer amplification. Profiling relied on immunoSEQ multiplex PCR, and the TCRdb table lists in-frame clones only, not all of them. That table supplies the V and J calls and clone size; D and trimming were determined from the DNA. The data hold roughly 100,000 clones, with 80% to 95% observed a single time. With V trimmed by 3 bases and J by 5 bases, 2 bases remained unmatched. The CDR3 extends over 13 amino acids. The germline V gene has CDR1 GTSNPN and CDR2 SVGIG (reference sequence). Sample: peripheral blood. V usage is TRBV30 and J usage is TRBJ1-5, with 9 bases lining up with TRBD1. The receptor was derived from a woman aged 45-65 years with COVID-19, enrolled during active disease. CDR3 sequence: CAWRGDRDQPQHF. CDR3 DNA sequence: TGTGCCTGGAGGGGGGACAGGGATCAGCCCCAGCATTTT. The entire variable domain, with the rest obtained from reference TRBV30 and TRBJ1-5, is as follows: SQTIHQWPATLVQPVGSPLSLECTVEGTSNPNLYWYRQAAGRGLQLLFYSVGIGQISSEVPQNLSASRPQDRQFILSSKKLLLSDSGFYLCAWRGDRDQPQHFGDGTRLSIL.